This is a list of T cell receptor beta chains from one sample in a study of cytomegalovirus exposure and HLA in healthy donors. Only in-frame clones appear in the TCRdb table, and some are missing; sequencing was by immunoSEQ multiplex PCR. The sample records 150,000 to 200,000 clones, 70% to 85% being singletons. The source material was PBMCs. The source is a male donor in good health and CMV-seronegative. Each CDR3 is given with its conserved first and last residue. Fields, in order: V gene, clone size, J gene, D gene, CDR3 protein, CDR3 DNA. A D gene is named only where the DNA matches it firmly. Clone sizes are given selectively: once, few, many, or a class where the clone is expanded.

>TRBV4-3|-|TRBJ2-7|TRBD2
CASSQDLAGASSYEQYF
TGCGCCAGCAGCCAAGACCTAGCGGGGGCCAGCTCCTACGAGCAGTACTTC
>TRBV9|-|TRBJ1-1|-
CASSVGVNRGTEAFF
TGTGCCAGCAGCGTAGGGGTGAACCGGGGGACTGAAGCTTTCTTT
>TRBV5-1|-|TRBJ2-3|TRBD1
CASSGTVPTDTQYF
TGCGCCAGCAGCGGGACAGTACCCACAGATACGCAGTATTTT
>TRBV7-9|once|TRBJ2-3|TRBD2
CASSQAGAEVTDTQYF
TGTGCCAGCAGCCAAGCGGGGGCGGAGGTTACAGATACGCAGTATTTT
>TRBV7-2|-|TRBJ1-2|-
CASSLGAGDHYGYTF
TGTGCCAGCAGCTTAGGAGCAGGGGACCACTATGGCTACACCTTC
>TRBV6-6|-|TRBJ2-3|-
CATQSGLRTDTQYF
TGTGCCACACAAAGTGGACTCCGCACAGATACGCAGTATTTT
>TRBV9|-|TRBJ2-2|-
CASTPGGLGTGELFF
TGTGCCAGCACCCCAGGAGGTTTAGGCACCGGGGAGCTGTTTTTT
>TRBV6-5|-|TRBJ1-2|-
CATALRGNYGYTF
TGTGCCACCGCCCTGAGAGGGAACTATGGCTACACCTTC
>TRBV5-1|-|TRBJ1-1|-
CASENTENTEAFF
TGCGCCAGCGAAAACACAGAGAACACTGAAGCTTTCTTT
>TRBV5-1|few|TRBJ1-3|-
CASSLVAGENTIYF
TGCGCCAGCAGCTTGGTGGCAGGGGAAAACACCATATATTTT
>TRBV10-3|-|TRBJ2-7|TRBD1
CATGTGGPYEQYF
TGTGCCACCGGTACAGGGGGACCCTACGAGCAGTACTTC
>TRBV6-6|-|TRBJ1-5|TRBD1
CASTPGQGSNQPQHF
TGTGCCAGCACCCCAGGACAGGGAAGTAATCAGCCCCAGCATTTT
>TRBV6-5|-|TRBJ2-7|-
CASSVTGQMLGEQYF
TGTGCCAGCAGTGTGACGGGACAAATGCTAGGCGAGCAGTACTTC